These 23 T cell receptor beta chains share one sample of origin, sequenced in a study of HIV-infected children after antiretroviral therapy interruption. A 3' RACE protocol on RNA, with unique molecular identifiers, produced the TCR library. TCRdb independently ran MiXCR on the 3' RACE reads; one entry per CDR3 protein. The data contain around 41,000 distinct CDR3 sequences, approximately 7% of them seen just once; the ten biggest clones take up roughly 0.87%. Treatment noted: PENTA 11 planned treatment interruption arm or continuous ART arm. This material consisted of CD45RA+ CD4+ T cells from PBMCs, pooled from several time points, taken from a donor given antiretroviral therapy, either interrupted or continuous. Subset in this sample: naive CD4+ CD45RA+ CD45RO- T cells. The receptor source for this set is a pool of human donors with HIV.

This clonotype was detected many times. This chain joins TRBV29-1 and TRBJ2-5; possible D gene TRBD1, 5 bases. This CDR3 is 12 amino acids long. The germline V gene has CDR1 SQVTM and CDR2 ANQGSEA. Trimming took 3 bases from V and 3 from J, leaving 8 bases between them. CDR3 nucleotides: TGCAGCGTTGAGTCAGGGAAAGAGACCCAGTACTTC. It translates to CSVESGKETQYF.

This chain links TRBV11-2 with TRBJ1-6; 8 bases are a match to TRBD1. CDR1 and CDR2 from the germline V gene are SGHAT and FQNNGV. V lost 6 bases to trimming and J lost 7 bases; unmatched junction nucleotides: 5. This CDR3 contains 14 residues. The CDR3 loop is CASRNDRGNSPLHF. CDR3 bases: TGTGCCAGCAGAAACGACAGGGGAAATTCACCCCTCCACTTT.

This clonotype was observed many times. The chain couples TRBV12-3 or TRBV12-4 to TRBJ2-5; D is possibly TRBD1 (6 bases). The CDR3 is 16 residues long. The germline V and J ends were trimmed by 6 bases and 0 bases, with 17 bases remaining between them. The CDR3 protein is CASRRHIRGNQETQYF. CDR3 coding DNA: TGTGCCAGCAGACGCCATATCAGGGGAAACCAAGAGACCCAGTACTTC.

This clonotype occurred many times. V is TRBV7-6 and J is TRBJ1-5; the D is unclear. Germline V lookup: CDR1 SGHVS, CDR2 FNYEAQ. Trimming shortened V by 2 bases and J by 5 bases, and 4 bases separated the two germline ends. This CDR3 comprises 12 residues. The CDR3 spells CASSLYDQPQHF. Here the CDR3 DNA reads TGTGCCAGCAGCTTATACGATCAGCCCCAGCATTTT.

This clonotype was observed many times. V is TRBV28 and J is TRBJ2-7, with TRBD2 matching over 8 bases. Losses at the gene ends were 5 bases for V and 0 bases for J; bases not matched to a gene: 3. The CDR3 extends over 14 amino acids. CDR1 and CDR2 from the germline V gene are MDHEN and SYDVKM. CDR3 bases: TGTGCCAGCAGTCCCGGGGGGGGCTCCTACGAGCAGTACTTC. This encodes CASSPGGGSYEQYF.

This clonotype was counted at least ten times. V is TRBV3-1 and J is TRBJ2-6; D is unclear. The CDR3 length is 14 residues. Looked up from germline, CDR1 is LGHDT and CDR2 is YNNKEL (reference sequence). Trimming removed 3 bases from V and 0 bases from J, with 3 bases in between. CDR3 nucleotide sequence: TGTGCCAGCAGCCAGAGCTCTGGGGCCAACGTCCTGACTTTC. Protein product: CASSQSSGANVLTF.

This clonotype was counted a few times. J is TRBJ1-4 and V is TRBV28; TRBD1 agrees at 8 bases. Trimming at V came to 8 bases and at J to 6 bases, leaving 14 bases not matched to a gene. Germline V gene sequence: CDR1 MDHEN, CDR2 SYDVKM. The CDR3 is 16 residues long. CDR3 sequence reads: CASGGAGTGYYEKLFF. The CDR3, as DNA: TGTGCCAGCGGTGGGGCCGGGACAGGATACTATGAAAAACTGTTTTTT.

This clonotype was found many times. This chain uses TRBV10-1 with TRBJ2-1, with D perhaps matching TRBD2 (5 bases). Trimming cost V 6 bases and J 10 bases, with 7 bases left between them. Germline assignment: CDR1 WNHNN and CDR2 SYGVQD (reference sequence). The CDR3 contains 10 residues. CDR3 protein: CASRVAEQFF. The CDR3 nucleotides read TGCGCCAGCAGAGTAGCGGAGCAGTTCTTC.

This clonotype appeared many times. The V call is TRBV20-1, the J call TRBJ2-2, with TRBD2 as a possible D gene (6 bases). This CDR3 has 15 amino acids. Germline values: CDR1 DFQATT, CDR2 SNEGSKA (reference sequence). V was cut by 6 bases and J by 3 bases, with 17 bases left in between. This CDR3 is CSALTGWDYTGELFF. CDR3 coding DNA: TGCAGTGCCCTGACCGGTTGGGACTACACCGGGGAGCTGTTTTTT.

About this clonotype: A much larger clone differs by one base, so this may be a read error. The gene calls are TRBV29-1 and TRBJ1-1; possibly TRBD1 for D (5 bases). The CDR3 runs 13 residues. The germline CDR1 and CDR2 sequences are SQVTM and ANQGSEA. CDR3 protein: CSIEGVRETEAFF. For the CDR3, the DNA is TGCAGCATTGAAGGGGTGAGGGAGACTGAAGCTTTCTTT.

Points on this clonotype: Germline is not matched at one junction end, which may reflect a read error. The chain employs TRBV6-6 and TRBJ2-5; D is possibly TRBD2 (6 bases). CDR1 and CDR2 (germline): MNHNY, SVGAGI (reference sequence). CDR3 size: 16 residues. DNA of the CDR3: TGTGCCAGCGGTGATGGACTGGGGGGTGACCAAGACACCCAGTACTTT. It is translated as CASGDGLGGDQDTQYF.

To note about this clonotype: Germline is not matched at one junction end, which may reflect a read error. V and J are TRBV7-2 and TRBJ1-1, with D uncertain. Looked up from germline, CDR1 is SGHTA and CDR2 is FQGNSA. The CDR3 has 13 residues. DNA for the CDR3: TGTGTCAGCAGCCTAAAGCTGAACACTGAAGCTTTCTTT. Its protein product is CVSSLKLNTEAFF.

The sample holds many counts of this clonotype. The V call is TRBV12-3 or TRBV12-4, the J call TRBJ2-4; D unclear. V was pared by 2 bases and J by 2 bases, with 19 bases between. The CDR3 has 18 amino acids. Here the CDR3 reads CASSLQNTPFLSKNIQYF. The CDR3 DNA sequence: TGTGCCAGCAGTTTACAGAATACACCATTTCTGTCCAAAAACATTCAGTACTTC.

This clonotype was picked up many times. The chain uses TRBV3-1 and TRBJ2-2; weak D call: TRBD2 (5 bases). Trimming shortened V by 2 bases and J by 2 bases, and 12 bases separated the two germline ends. This CDR3 spans 16 amino acids. Looked up from germline, CDR1 is LGHDT and CDR2 is YNNKEL (reference sequence). The CDR3, as DNA: TGTGCCAGCAGCCAAAGAGGGCCCATTAACACCGGGGAGCTGTTTTTT. Translation gives CASSQRGPINTGELFF.

The table lists this clonotype with a few counts. At one of its ends the junction is not consistent with the germline gene, which may arise from a read error. The chain recombines TRBV6-2 or TRBV6-3 with TRBJ2-1; D may be TRBD1 (6 bases). The CDR3 totals 13 residues. From germline, CDR1 is MNHEY and CDR2 SVGEGT. The CDR3 DNA follows: TGCAAAACCGGGACAACCGGGTACAATGAGCAGTTCTTC. Encoded protein: CKTGTTGYNEQFF.

In this sample, this clonotype turned up many times. The rearrangement links TRBV4-2 to TRBJ2-4; a weak D match, TRBD1 (5 bases). V was shortened by 0 bases and J by 7 bases, with 16 bases between the two germline ends. CDR3 size: 16 residues. Germline V gene sequence: CDR1 LGHNA, CDR2 YNFKEQ. CDR3 sequence (DNA): TGTGCCAGCAGCCAAGAAGGGGTCGGGCACCGCAACATTCAGTACTTC. Translated: CASSQEGVGHRNIQYF.

This clonotype occurred a few times. This chain links TRBV5-1 with TRBJ1-1; the D gene is possibly TRBD1 (6 bases). Trimming took off 4 bases at V and 3 bases at J, with 16 bases between the two ends. CDR3 length equals 15 residues. Germline loops: CDR1 SGHRS, CDR2 YFSETQ. CDR3 DNA: TGCGCCAGCAGCGCCGGGACAATACAATACACTGAAGCTTTCTTT. Its translation is CASSAGTIQYTEAFF. The complete variable domain, with remaining parts taken from reference TRBV5-1 and TRBJ1-1, reads KAGVTQTPRYLIKTRGQQVTLSCSPISGHRSVSWYQQTPGQGLQFLFEYFSETQRNKGNFPGRFSGRQFSNSRSEMNVSTLELGDSALYLCASSAGTIQYTEAFFGQGTRLTVV.

Judged by abundance, this clonotype is medium-sized (0.01 to 0.1%). The chain links TRBV12-3 or TRBV12-4 to TRBJ2-7; D perhaps matches TRBD1 (6 bases). The length of the CDR3 is 14 residues. V was shortened by 0 bases and J by 10 bases, with 16 bases between the two germline ends. In DNA, the CDR3 is TGTGCCAGCAGTTTAGCTGGGGGCTCCTATGAACAGTACTTC. This codes for CASSLAGGSYEQYF.

Ten or more counts support this clonotype. CDR3 DNA: TGTGCCAGCAGTTTATATCGTCAGCCCCAGCATTTT. The encoded protein is CASSLYRQPQHF. The V gene is TRBV28, the J gene TRBJ1-5, with unresolved D. This CDR3 region has 12 residues. Germline CDR1 reads MDHEN; CDR2 reads SYDVKM. V lost 1 base to trimming and J lost 6 bases, with 4 bases between them.

This clonotype was seen many times. The rearrangement uses TRBV7-8 and TRBJ2-5; 11 nucleotides match TRBD2. The CDR3 loop spans 17 amino acids. The germline V gene has CDR1 SGHVS and CDR2 FQNEAQ. The trim removed 5 bases at V and 4 bases at J, leaving 12 bases unmatched. The CDR3, as DNA: TGTGCCAGCAGCCCCGTAGGTTGGCTAGCGGGAGGAGAGACCCAGTACTTC. It encodes CASSPVGWLAGGETQYF.

The table lists this clonotype with many counts. This chain links TRBV20-1 with TRBJ2-7, with TRBD2 matching 14 bases. The CDR3 sequence is 16 residues long. In germline, CDR1 is DFQATT, CDR2 SNEGSKA (reference sequence). Unmatched junction bases numbered 5, after V lost 1 base and J lost 3 bases. CDR3 sequence reads: CSARGTSGGLLYEQYF. The CDR3 DNA reads TGCAGTGCTAGAGGGACTAGCGGGGGGCTTCTCTACGAGCAGTACTTC.

This clonotype was recorded at least ten times. This chain links TRBV6-5 with TRBJ2-2, with D hard to call. Germline loops: CDR1 MNHEY, CDR2 SVGAGI. Trimming cost V 2 bases and J 4 bases, with 2 bases left between them. The length of the CDR3 is 12 residues. The CDR3 is CASSYSTGELFF. The CDR3 DNA is TGTGCCAGCAGTTACAGCACCGGGGAGCTGTTTTTT.

This clonotype was counted many times. The V and J genes are TRBV3-1 and TRBJ2-3; 11 bases line up with TRBD2. Germline V gene sequence: CDR1 LGHDT, CDR2 YNNKEL (reference sequence). V lost 4 bases and J lost 2; bases outside the gene matches: 8. This CDR3 has 17 residues. The CDR3: CASSLFGLAGTTDTQYF. In DNA form, the CDR3 reads TGTGCCAGCAGCCTCTTCGGACTAGCGGGCACCACAGATACGCAGTATTTT.